The 28 T cell receptor beta chains given below trace back to one sample, sequenced in a study of control samples from healthy donors and cancer patients. Sequenced by immunoSEQ multiplex PCR; TCRdb stores in-frame clones only, minus some. The table records over 150,000 clones, under 96% of them present only once. Sequencing input: blood. Source of these receptors: a woman aged 25-40 years in good health.

The rearrangement joins TRBV7-8 to TRBJ2-7, with D perhaps TRBD2 (6 bases). Germline V lookup: CDR1 SGHVS, CDR2 FQNEAQ. V was pared by 5 bases and J by 0 bases, with 14 bases between. This CDR3 is built from 15 residues. CDR3 DNA sequence: TGTGCCAGCAGCGCGGGGCTCCGGGTCTCCTACGAGCAGTACTTC. Translation gives CASSAGLRVSYEQYF.

The chain joins TRBV15 to TRBJ2-1; D may be TRBD2 (5 bases). Per germline, CDR1 LNHNV and CDR2 YYDKDF (reference sequence). V lost 1 base and J 4 bases, leaving 11 bases between the germline ends. The CDR3 consists of 15 residues. CDR3 residues: CATSRAKRPYNEQFF. CDR3 nucleotides: TGTGCCACCAGCAGAGCGAAGCGGCCTTACAATGAGCAGTTCTTC.

The rearrangement uses TRBV28 and TRBJ1-3; 7 nucleotides match TRBD1. V lost 5 bases and J lost 8; bases outside the gene matches: 12. Germline V lookup: CDR1 MDHEN, CDR2 SYDVKM. The CDR3 covers 15 residues. The CDR3 region has the DNA TGTGCCAGCAGTCCCTGGAAAGGGGGCGCGGACACCATATATTTT. Amino acids: CASSPWKGGADTIYF.

This chain connects TRBV11-2 to TRBJ2-7, with D unclear. Between the trimmed V and J ends, which lost 0 bases and 3 bases, there was a span of 12 bases. This CDR3 has 15 amino acids. The germline V gene has CDR1 SGHAT and CDR2 FQNNGV. As DNA, the CDR3 is TGTGCCAGCAGCTTAGATAGTTCCCTAATCTACGAGCAGTACTTC. Translating gives CASSLDSSLIYEQYF.

V is TRBV30 and J is TRBJ1-1; possible D gene TRBD1, 5 bases. V was cut by 3 bases and J by 1 base, with 9 bases left in between. The germline CDR1 and CDR2 sequences are GTSNPN and SVGIG (reference sequence). This CDR3 comprises 13 residues. The chain's CDR3 is CAWRKGTNTEAFF. CDR3 sequence (DNA): TGTGCCTGGAGGAAGGGGACGAACACTGAAGCTTTCTTT.

The CDR3, as DNA: TGTGCCAGCAGTTATTTGGATGAGCAGTTCTTC. This codes for CASSYLDEQFF. This sequence joins TRBV6-2 or TRBV6-3 and TRBJ2-1; no definite D call. Trimming removed 3 bases at V and 8 bases at J, with 5 bases between. Per germline, CDR1 MNHEY and CDR2 SVGEGT. CDR3 length equals 11 residues.

This chain uses TRBV5-6 with TRBJ1-6, with unresolved D. V was cut by 2 bases and J by 0 bases, with 6 bases left in between. CDR1 is SGHDT, CDR2 YYEEEE, per germline. The CDR3 runs to 15 residues. The CDR3 DNA sequence: TGTGCCAGCAGCTTCGGACGCTCCTATAATTCACCCCTCCACTTT. Translated, it gives CASSFGRSYNSPLHF.

The chain is built from TRBV10-2 and TRBJ1-1; the D is unclear. This CDR3 has 13 amino acids. CDR1 is WSHSY and CDR2 is SAAADI in the germline V gene. V was pared by 2 bases and J by 3 bases, with 7 bases between. For the CDR3, the DNA is TGCGCCAGCAGTGAGAGTCAGTACACTGAAGCTTTCTTT. Translating gives CASSESQYTEAFF.

This clone was recorded once. The chain joins TRBV11-2 to TRBJ2-1; the D is unclear. Trimming removed 5 bases at V and 6 bases at J, with 14 bases between. In germline, CDR1 is SGHAT, CDR2 FQNNGV. The CDR3 runs 14 residues. CDR3 in amino acids: CASSPGAARNEQFF. CDR3 sequence (DNA): TGTGCCAGCAGCCCTGGAGCCGCCCGCAATGAGCAGTTCTTC.

The chain employs TRBV28 and TRBJ2-3; TRBD2 matches 8 bases. The V and J ends lost 1 base and 1 base, in that order; junction bases with no gene match: 1. There are 15 residues in the CDR3. CDR1 and CDR2 from the germline V gene are MDHEN and SYDVKM. CDR3 protein: CASSLSRGGTDTQYF. As DNA, the CDR3 is TGTGCCAGCAGTTTATCGCGGGGGGGCACAGATACGCAGTATTTT. Together with reference TRBV28 and TRBJ2-3, the CDR3 gives the full variable domain: DVKVTQSSRYLVKRTGEKVFLECVQDMDHENMFWYRQDPGLGLRLIYFSYDVKMKEKGDIPEGYSVSREKKERFSLILESASTNQTSMYLCASSLSRGGTDTQYFGPGTRLTVL.

This clone was detected only a few times. The V and J genes are TRBV6-5 and TRBJ1-1; D is uncertain. In germline, CDR1 is MNHEY, CDR2 SVGAGI. V was pared by 5 bases and J by 6 bases, with 13 bases between. The CDR3 is 13 residues long. This CDR3 reads CASSPNLWAEAFF. CDR3 DNA sequence: TGTGCCAGCAGTCCGAACCTGTGGGCTGAAGCTTTCTTT.

The chain combines TRBV7-9 with TRBJ2-3, with D tentatively TRBD1 (6 bases). V was pared by 2 bases and J by 1 base, with 16 bases between. Germline CDR1 SEHNR, CDR2 FQNEAQ (reference sequence). The CDR3 length is 17 residues. CDR3 amino acids: CASSLNTGLLGTDTQYF. CDR3 DNA: TGTGCCAGCAGCTTAAACACAGGGTTGTTAGGCACAGATACGCAGTATTTT.

The chain combines TRBV28 with TRBJ1-2, with 9 positions matching TRBD1. The CDR3 totals 14 residues. V shed 2 bases and J 2 bases; nucleotides not matched to a gene: 0. In germline, CDR1 is MDHEN, CDR2 SYDVKM. CDR3 DNA: TGTGCCAGCAGTTTAACAGGGGGCAACTATGGCTACACCTTC. Translating it yields CASSLTGGNYGYTF.

V and J are TRBV9 and TRBJ2-2; weak D call: TRBD2 (6 bases). The CDR3 loop spans 14 amino acids. From germline, CDR1 is SGDLS and CDR2 YYNGEE. V shed 5 bases and J shed 0 bases, with 8 bases lying between them. The CDR3 reads CASRRGPNTGELFF. The CDR3 DNA follows: TGTGCCAGCAGGCGGGGACCGAACACCGGGGAGCTGTTTTTT.

The CDR3 sequence is CASSLARQSSGNTIYF. In DNA, the CDR3 is TGTGCCAGCAGCTTAGCGCGGCAGAGCTCTGGAAACACCATATATTTT. The chain carries TRBV7-6 and TRBJ1-3; D remains ambiguous. V lost 0 bases and J lost 0, with 9 bases in between. From germline, CDR1 is SGHVS and CDR2 FNYEAQ. The CDR3 totals 16 residues.

The chain recombines TRBV25-1 with TRBJ2-3; tentatively, D is TRBD2 (6 bases). The CDR3 consists of 16 residues. V was cut by 6 bases and J by 3 bases, with 19 bases left in between. CDR1 is MGHDK and CDR2 is SYGVNS in the germline V gene. The CDR3 here is CASSPTLTEGTDTQYF. DNA for the CDR3: TGTGCCAGCAGCCCCACTTTGACGGAGGGAACAGATACGCAGTATTTT.

The V call is TRBV5-4, the J call TRBJ2-5, with D possibly being TRBD1 or TRBD2 (5 bases each). Trimming took off 0 bases at V and 0 bases at J, with 6 bases between the two ends. This CDR3 has 14 amino acids. Germline V gene sequence: CDR1 SGHNT, CDR2 YYREEE (reference sequence). DNA of the CDR3: TGTGCCAGCAGCTTGGGGGGGTACCAAGAGACCCAGTACTTC. This translates into CASSLGGYQETQYF.

The genes are TRBV7-9 and TRBJ2-1; no firm D call. V was cut by 5 bases and J by 8 bases, with 16 bases left in between. CDR1 SEHNR and CDR2 FQNEAQ come from the germline V gene (reference sequence). The CDR3 is 14 residues long. As DNA, the CDR3 is TGTGCCAGCAGCCCACCAAGCGACCTGGATGAGCAGTTCTTC. Translation gives CASSPPSDLDEQFF.

The rearrangement links TRBV7-9 to TRBJ2-3, with 14 positions matching TRBD2. V lost 3 bases, J lost 2 bases, and 7 bases stayed unmatched. This CDR3 is built from 18 residues. The germline CDR1 and CDR2 sequences are SEHNR and FQNEAQ (reference sequence). The CDR3 DNA is TGTGCCAGCAGCTTTAGTGGACTAGCGGGGGGCCACACAGATACGCAGTATTTT. It is translated as CASSFSGLAGGHTDTQYF. The variable domain in full, completed from reference TRBV7-9 and TRBJ2-3, reads DTGVSQNPRHKITKRGQNVTFRCDPISEHNRLYWYRQTLGQGPEFLTYFQNEAQLEKSRLLSDRFSAERPKGSFSTLEIQRTEQGDSAMYLCASSFSGLAGGHTDTQYFGPGTRLTVL.

This clone has a handful of counts. The chain recombines TRBV19 with TRBJ2-6; D not certain. V dropped 8 bases and J dropped 3 bases, with 14 bases sitting between them. Germline CDR1 reads LNHDA; CDR2 reads SQIVND (reference sequence). The CDR3 is 15 amino acids. The DNA for the CDR3 is TGTGCCAGTGGCGACGGCTCTCTTGGGGCCAACGTCCTGACTTTC. This encodes CASGDGSLGANVLTF.

This clone was observed once. At one end, the junction sequence differs from germline, possibly due to a read error. The chain has TRBV20-1 and TRBJ1-1, with D uncertain. Germline CDR1 and CDR2: DFQATT and SNEGSKA (reference sequence). The CDR3 contains 9 residues. The CDR3 region has the DNA TGCAGAATCCGGCAGTCAGGAGACTTT. Translation: CRIRQSGDF.

The rearrangement joins TRBV28 to TRBJ1-5; D possibly corresponds to TRBD1 (6 bases). The V and J ends lost 2 bases and 7 bases respectively, with 12 bases between them. Germline V gives CDR1 MDHEN, CDR2 SYDVKM. There are 14 residues in the CDR3. The CDR3 coding sequence is TGTGCCAGCAGTTTAAGGGGGTACACCCAGCCCCAGCATTTT. Translation: CASSLRGYTQPQHF.

The chain uses TRBV18 and TRBJ1-2, with a possible D match to TRBD1 (5 bases). The V end was cut by 6 bases, the J end by 3 bases, with 20 bases between. CDR1 KGHSH and CDR2 LQKENI come from the germline V gene. The CDR3 has 16 residues. In nucleotides, the CDR3 is TGTGCCAGCTCGCTGAATGGGGCCGCCTTGGACTATGGCTACACCTTC. Encoded protein: CASSLNGAALDYGYTF.

The chain recombines TRBV3-1 (or the pseudogene TRBV3-2) with TRBJ2-1, with 11 bases aligning to TRBD2. There are 15 residues in the CDR3. V lost 4 bases to trimming and J lost 6 bases; unmatched junction nucleotides: 5. Germline CDR1 is LGHDT and CDR2 is YNNKEL (reference sequence). The CDR3 reads CASSLAGTSGNEQFF. The CDR3 nucleotides read TGTGCCAGCAGCCTAGCCGGGACTAGCGGCAATGAGCAGTTCTTC.

This chain uses TRBV7-9 with TRBJ1-4; 9 positions agree with TRBD1. The germline CDR1 and CDR2 sequences are SEHNR and FQNEAQ (reference sequence). The J segment lost 8 bases and the V segment lost 8 bases, leaving 9 bases of the junction unmatched. The CDR3 has 14 amino acids. CDR3 sequence (DNA): TGTGCCAGCGGGCGGGACAGGGCCTTCGAAAAACTGTTTTTT. Its translation: CASGRDRAFEKLFF. Together with reference TRBV7-9 and TRBJ1-4, the CDR3 gives the full variable domain: DTGVSQNPRHKITKRGQNVTFRCDPISEHNRLYWYRQTLGQGPEFLTYFQNEAQLEKSRLLSDRFSAERPKGSFSTLEIQRTEQGDSAMYLCASGRDRAFEKLFFGSGTQLSVL.

The chain uses TRBV7-9 and TRBJ2-5, with 8 bases lining up with TRBD2. There are 13 residues in the CDR3. V shed 6 bases and J 3 bases; nucleotides not matched to a gene: 3. Per germline, CDR1 SEHNR and CDR2 FQNEAQ (reference sequence). The CDR3 DNA reads as TGTGCCAGCAGGTTGACTAGCGAAGAGACCCAGTACTTC. It translates to CASRLTSEETQYF.

The chain uses TRBV10-3 and TRBJ1-6, with 9 positions matching TRBD1. This CDR3 comprises 16 residues. The junction had 1 base not matched to a gene; V was cut back by 4 bases and J by 0 bases. Germline values: CDR1 ENHRY, CDR2 SYGVKD. CDR3: CAISGGQGSYNSPLHF. The CDR3 nucleotides read TGTGCCATCAGTGGGGGACAGGGCTCCTATAATTCACCCCTCCACTTT.

The chain joins TRBV6-5 to TRBJ1-1; D not resolved. The germline V and J ends were trimmed by 2 bases and 1 base, with 8 bases remaining between them. Germline V gene lookup returns CDR1 MNHEY and CDR2 SVGAGI. The CDR3 runs 14 residues. The CDR3 region has the DNA TGTGCCAGCAGTTACGGCTGGCAGAACACTGAAGCTTTCTTT. Its translation is CASSYGWQNTEAFF.